Listed below are T cell receptor beta chains from one sample, sequenced in a study of T cell responses to AZD1222 COVID-19 vaccine. Here immunoSEQ multiplex PCR was the method, and the copy in TCRdb shows in-frame clones only, minus some. The table has some 140,000 clones, about 88% seen once. This specimen consisted of peripheral blood, obtained on day 0 of AZD1222 vaccination. These receptor sequences come from an adult in good health. The CDR3 runs from the conserved cysteine through the conserved F or W. The order of the fields is D gene, V gene, clone size, J gene, CDR3 protein, CDR3 DNA. D genes are given only for firm matches. The listing skips clone size in some rows; elsewhere it reads once, few, many or a size class.

d_call: TRBD1
v_call: TRBV18
clone_size: few
j_call: TRBJ2-7
cdr3_aa: CASSPGQGRYEQYF
cdr3_nt: TGTGCCAGCTCACCGGGACAGGGACGTTATGAGCAGTACTTC

d_call: .
v_call: TRBV10-3
clone_size: .
j_call: TRBJ1-5
cdr3_aa: CAISESRQINQPQHF
cdr3_nt: TGTGCCATCAGTGAGTCGAGGCAGATCAATCAGCCCCAGCATTTT

d_call: .
v_call: TRBV6-6
clone_size: few
j_call: TRBJ2-7
cdr3_aa: CASSYSRGYEQYF
cdr3_nt: TGTGCCAGCAGTTACTCGAGAGGGTACGAGCAGTACTTC

d_call: .
v_call: TRBV11-2
clone_size: few
j_call: TRBJ1-1
cdr3_aa: CASSSAPRPLKGGAFF
cdr3_nt: TGTGCCAGCAGCTCCGCCCCGAGGCCGCTGAAGGGGGGAGCTTTCTTT

d_call: .
v_call: TRBV11-2
clone_size: .
j_call: TRBJ1-6
cdr3_aa: CASSGMTASSYNSPLHF
cdr3_nt: TGTGCCAGCAGCGGTATGACAGCGAGCTCCTATAATTCACCCCTCCACTTT

d_call: .
v_call: TRBV5-4
clone_size: once
j_call: TRBJ2-7
cdr3_aa: CASSTDQMWEQYF
cdr3_nt: TGTGCCAGCAGCACGGACCAAATGTGGGAGCAGTACTTC

d_call: .
v_call: TRBV7-3
clone_size: .
j_call: TRBJ1-1
cdr3_aa: CASSLAPANTEAFF
cdr3_nt: TGTGCCAGCAGCTTAGCCCCGGCGAACACTGAAGCTTTCTTT

d_call: .
v_call: TRBV11-3
clone_size: few
j_call: TRBJ1-1
cdr3_aa: CASSLDNANTEAFF
cdr3_nt: TGTGCCAGCAGCTTAGATAATGCGAACACTGAAGCTTTCTTT

d_call: TRBD1
v_call: TRBV2
clone_size: .
j_call: TRBJ1-6
cdr3_aa: CASNPLGDRNSPLHF
cdr3_nt: TGTGCCAGCAACCCGCTAGGGGACAGAAATTCACCCCTCCACTTT

d_call: TRBD1
v_call: TRBV12-5
clone_size: .
j_call: TRBJ1-2
cdr3_aa: CASGPPGGHSNYGYTF
cdr3_nt: TGTGCTAGTGGTCCCCCAGGGGGTCACAGTAACTATGGCTACACCTTC

d_call: .
v_call: TRBV18
clone_size: .
j_call: TRBJ2-5
cdr3_aa: CATRPDSQETQYF
cdr3_nt: TGTGCCACCAGGCCGGACAGCCAAGAGACCCAGTACTTC

d_call: TRBD2
v_call: TRBV10-2
clone_size: .
j_call: TRBJ2-1
cdr3_aa: CASCGLAGLYNEQFF
cdr3_nt: TGCGCCAGCTGTGGGCTAGCGGGACTTTACAATGAGCAGTTCTTC

d_call: TRBD2
v_call: TRBV3-1/TRBV3-2
clone_size: .
j_call: TRBJ2-1
cdr3_aa: CASSQARTSFSEQFF
cdr3_nt: TGTGCCAGCAGCCAAGCCCGGACTAGCTTCTCTGAGCAGTTCTTC

d_call: .
v_call: TRBV7-2
clone_size: .
j_call: TRBJ2-7
cdr3_aa: CASSLSIGGRQYF
cdr3_nt: TGTGCCAGCAGCTTAAGTATCGGGGGCCGGCAGTACTTC

d_call: .
v_call: TRBV2
clone_size: once
j_call: TRBJ1-5
cdr3_aa: CASRETSVGRDQPQHF
cdr3_nt: TGTGCCAGCAGAGAGACCTCTGTGGGACGCGATCAGCCCCAGCATTTT

d_call: .
v_call: TRBV3-1/TRBV3-2
clone_size: .
j_call: TRBJ1-2
cdr3_aa: CASSHGGGGNTF
cdr3_nt: TGTGCCAGCAGCCACGGGGGGGGTGGCAATACCTTC

d_call: .
v_call: TRBV5-1
clone_size: .
j_call: TRBJ2-5
cdr3_aa: CASSLSAFQETQYF
cdr3_nt: TGCGCCAGCAGCTTATCGGCCTTCCAAGAGACCCAGTACTTC

d_call: .
v_call: TRBV6-5
clone_size: .
j_call: TRBJ2-1
cdr3_aa: CASTSFSYNEQFF
cdr3_nt: TGTGCCAGCACTTCTTTCTCCTACAATGAGCAGTTCTTC

d_call: TRBD1
v_call: TRBV6-5
clone_size: .
j_call: TRBJ1-1
cdr3_aa: CASSRTGGVNTEAFF
cdr3_nt: TGTGCCAGCAGTCGGACAGGTGGGGTGAACACTGAAGCTTTCTTT

d_call: .
v_call: TRBV5-1
clone_size: .
j_call: TRBJ2-7
cdr3_aa: CASRAGSHEQYF
cdr3_nt: TGCGCCAGCAGGGCAGGGTCCCACGAGCAGTACTTC

d_call: .
v_call: TRBV6-1
clone_size: once
j_call: TRBJ2-7
cdr3_aa: CASSEAGLIYEQYF
cdr3_nt: TGTGCCAGCAGTGAAGCAGGACTAATCTACGAGCAGTACTTC

d_call: .
v_call: TRBV12-5
clone_size: .
j_call: TRBJ1-5
cdr3_aa: CASAMNSNQPQHF
cdr3_nt: TGTGCTAGTGCTATGAATAGCAATCAGCCCCAGCATTTT

d_call: TRBD1
v_call: TRBV5-1
clone_size: .
j_call: TRBJ1-4
cdr3_aa: CASSGQGGVGEKLFF
cdr3_nt: TGCGCCAGCAGCGGACAGGGTGGGGTAGGTGAAAAACTGTTTTTT

d_call: TRBD1
v_call: TRBV28
clone_size: .
j_call: TRBJ1-6
cdr3_aa: CASSLWLGQGNSPLHF
cdr3_nt: TGTGCCAGCAGTTTATGGCTGGGACAGGGGAATTCACCCCTCCACTTT

d_call: .
v_call: TRBV6-5
clone_size: .
j_call: TRBJ1-1
cdr3_aa: CASVKGANTEAFF
cdr3_nt: TGTGCCAGCGTTAAGGGAGCTAACACTGAAGCTTTCTTT

d_call: .
v_call: TRBV18
clone_size: .
j_call: TRBJ1-4
cdr3_aa: CASSPSKGSTNEKLFF
cdr3_nt: TGTGCCAGCTCACCAAGTAAAGGGAGCACTAATGAAAAACTGTTTTTT

d_call: .
v_call: TRBV6-1
clone_size: .
j_call: TRBJ1-2
cdr3_aa: CASSEGSGRGGYTF
cdr3_nt: TGTGCCAGCAGTGAAGGGTCGGGGAGAGGTGGCTACACCTTC

d_call: .
v_call: TRBV11-3
clone_size: .
j_call: TRBJ1-1
cdr3_aa: CASSLLDSTEAFF
cdr3_nt: TGTGCCAGCAGCTTATTAGACTCCACTGAAGCTTTCTTT

d_call: .
v_call: TRBV6-5
clone_size: .
j_call: TRBJ1-2
cdr3_aa: CASRPSFVRGYTF
cdr3_nt: TGTGCCAGCAGACCCTCCTTTGTTCGGGGCTACACCTTC

d_call: .
v_call: TRBV5-8
clone_size: .
j_call: TRBJ2-6
cdr3_aa: CASSSDRGSGANVLTF
cdr3_nt: TGTGCCAGCAGCTCCGACCGAGGCTCTGGGGCCAACGTCCTGACTTTC

d_call: TRBD2
v_call: TRBV5-1
clone_size: .
j_call: TRBJ2-1
cdr3_aa: CASSREGRAGVSEQFF
cdr3_nt: TGCGCCAGCAGCCGAGAGGGCCGAGCGGGAGTAAGTGAGCAGTTCTTC